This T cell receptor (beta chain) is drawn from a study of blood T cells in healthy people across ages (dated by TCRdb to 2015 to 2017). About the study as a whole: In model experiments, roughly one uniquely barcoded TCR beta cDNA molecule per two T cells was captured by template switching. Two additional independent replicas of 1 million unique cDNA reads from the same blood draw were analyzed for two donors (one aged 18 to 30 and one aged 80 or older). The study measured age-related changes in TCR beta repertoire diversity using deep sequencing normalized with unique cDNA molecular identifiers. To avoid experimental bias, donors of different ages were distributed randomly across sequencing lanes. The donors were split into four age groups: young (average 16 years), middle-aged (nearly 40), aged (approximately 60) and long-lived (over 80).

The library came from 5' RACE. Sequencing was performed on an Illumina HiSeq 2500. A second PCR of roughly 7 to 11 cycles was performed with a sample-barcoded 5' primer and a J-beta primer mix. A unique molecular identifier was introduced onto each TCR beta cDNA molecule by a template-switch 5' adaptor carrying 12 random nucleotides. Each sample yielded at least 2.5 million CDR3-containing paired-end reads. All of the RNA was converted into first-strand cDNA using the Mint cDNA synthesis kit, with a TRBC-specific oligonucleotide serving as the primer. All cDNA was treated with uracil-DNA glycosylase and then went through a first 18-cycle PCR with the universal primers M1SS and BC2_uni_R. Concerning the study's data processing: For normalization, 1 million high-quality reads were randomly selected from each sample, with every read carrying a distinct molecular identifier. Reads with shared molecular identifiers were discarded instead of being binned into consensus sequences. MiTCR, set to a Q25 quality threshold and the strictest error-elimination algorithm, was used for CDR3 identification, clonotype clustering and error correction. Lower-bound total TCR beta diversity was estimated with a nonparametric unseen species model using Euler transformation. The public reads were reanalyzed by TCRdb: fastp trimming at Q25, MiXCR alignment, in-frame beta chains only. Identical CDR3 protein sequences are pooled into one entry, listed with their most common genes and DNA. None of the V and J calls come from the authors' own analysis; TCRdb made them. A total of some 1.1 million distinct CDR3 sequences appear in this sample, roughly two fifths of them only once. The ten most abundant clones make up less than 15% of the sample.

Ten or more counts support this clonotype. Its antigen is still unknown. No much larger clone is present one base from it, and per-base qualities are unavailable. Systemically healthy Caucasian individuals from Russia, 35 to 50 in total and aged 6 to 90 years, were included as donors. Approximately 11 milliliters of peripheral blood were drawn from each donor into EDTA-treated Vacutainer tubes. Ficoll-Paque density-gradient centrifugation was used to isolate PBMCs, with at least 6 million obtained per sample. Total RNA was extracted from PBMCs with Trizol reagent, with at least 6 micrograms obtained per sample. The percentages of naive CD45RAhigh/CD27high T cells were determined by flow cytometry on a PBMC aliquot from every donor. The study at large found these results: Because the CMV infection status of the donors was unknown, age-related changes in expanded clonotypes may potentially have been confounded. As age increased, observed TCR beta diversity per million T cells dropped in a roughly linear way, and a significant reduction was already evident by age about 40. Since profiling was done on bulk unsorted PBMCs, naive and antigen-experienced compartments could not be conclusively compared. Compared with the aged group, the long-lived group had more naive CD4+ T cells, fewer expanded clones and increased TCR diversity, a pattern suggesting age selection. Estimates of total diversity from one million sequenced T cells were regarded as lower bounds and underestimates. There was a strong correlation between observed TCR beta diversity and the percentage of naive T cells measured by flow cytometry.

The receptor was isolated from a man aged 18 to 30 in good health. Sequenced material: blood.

CDR3 reads: CASSRNYGYTF. The bases read TGTGCCAGCAGCCGGAACTATGGCTACACCTTC. The chain uses TRBV13 and TRBJ1-2; no D gene is confidently identified. The CDR3 measures 11 amino acids from cysteine to phenylalanine. The sequence is cut down to CDR3 DNA, 33 bases in frame from base 1. The germline V gene encodes CDR1 PRHDT and CDR2 FYEKMQ (reference sequence). Trimming costs V 5 bases and J 2 bases, and their ends lie 3 bases apart.